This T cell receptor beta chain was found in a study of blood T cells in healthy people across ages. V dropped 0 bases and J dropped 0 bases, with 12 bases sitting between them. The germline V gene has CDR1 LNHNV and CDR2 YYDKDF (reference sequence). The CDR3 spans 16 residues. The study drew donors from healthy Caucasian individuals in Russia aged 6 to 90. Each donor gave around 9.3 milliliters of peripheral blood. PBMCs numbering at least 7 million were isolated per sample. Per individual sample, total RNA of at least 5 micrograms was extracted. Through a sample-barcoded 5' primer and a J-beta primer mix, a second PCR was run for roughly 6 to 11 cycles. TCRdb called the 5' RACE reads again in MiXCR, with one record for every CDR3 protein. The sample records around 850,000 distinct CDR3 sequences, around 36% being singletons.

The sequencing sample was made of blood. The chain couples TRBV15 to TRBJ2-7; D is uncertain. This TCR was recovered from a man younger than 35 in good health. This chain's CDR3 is CATSRDSPGSSYEQYF. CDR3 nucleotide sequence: TGTGCCACCAGCAGAGATTCCCCCGGAAGCTCCTACGAGCAGTACTTC.